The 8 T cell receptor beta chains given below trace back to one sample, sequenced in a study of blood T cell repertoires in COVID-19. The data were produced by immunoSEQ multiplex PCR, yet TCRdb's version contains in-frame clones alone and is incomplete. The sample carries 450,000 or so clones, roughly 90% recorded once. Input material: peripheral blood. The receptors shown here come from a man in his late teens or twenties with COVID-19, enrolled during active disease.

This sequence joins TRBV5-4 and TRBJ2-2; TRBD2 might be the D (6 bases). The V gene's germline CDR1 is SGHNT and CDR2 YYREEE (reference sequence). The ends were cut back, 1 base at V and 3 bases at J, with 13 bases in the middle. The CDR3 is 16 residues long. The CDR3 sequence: CASSLPGGDDTGELFF. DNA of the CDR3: TGTGCCAGCAGCTTGCCTGGCGGGGACGACACCGGGGAGCTGTTTTTT.

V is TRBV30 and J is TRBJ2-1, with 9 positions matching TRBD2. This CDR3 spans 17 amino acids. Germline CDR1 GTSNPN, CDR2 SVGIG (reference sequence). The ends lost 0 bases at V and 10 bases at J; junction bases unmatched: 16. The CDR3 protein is CAWSVRFLGGRAVEQFF. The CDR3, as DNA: TGTGCCTGGAGTGTAAGGTTTCTGGGCGGGAGGGCCGTAGAGCAGTTCTTC. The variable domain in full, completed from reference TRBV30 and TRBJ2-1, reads SQTIHQWPATLVQPVGSPLSLECTVEGTSNPNLYWYRQAAGRGLQLLFYSVGIGQISSEVPQNLSASRPQDRQFILSSKKLLLSDSGFYLCAWSVRFLGGRAVEQFFGPGTRLTVL.

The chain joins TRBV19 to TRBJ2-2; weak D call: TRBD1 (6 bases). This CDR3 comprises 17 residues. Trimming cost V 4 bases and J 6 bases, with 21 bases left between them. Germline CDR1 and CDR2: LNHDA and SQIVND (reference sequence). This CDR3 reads CASSRLTGPAGPGELFF. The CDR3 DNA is TGTGCCAGTAGTAGACTCACAGGGCCCGCGGGTCCCGGGGAGCTGTTTTTT.

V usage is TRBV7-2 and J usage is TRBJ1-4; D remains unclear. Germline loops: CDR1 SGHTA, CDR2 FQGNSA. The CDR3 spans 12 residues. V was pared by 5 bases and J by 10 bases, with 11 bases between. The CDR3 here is CASSRGSGKLFF. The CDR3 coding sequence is TGTGCCAGCAGCCGTGGGAGTGGAAAACTGTTTTTT. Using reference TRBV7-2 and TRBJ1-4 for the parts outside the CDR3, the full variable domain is GAGVSQSPSNKVTEKGKDVELRCDPISGHTALYWYRQSLGQGLEFLIYFQGNSAPDKSGLPSDRFSAERTGGSVSTLTIQRTQQEDSAVYLCASSRGSGKLFFGSGTQLSVL.

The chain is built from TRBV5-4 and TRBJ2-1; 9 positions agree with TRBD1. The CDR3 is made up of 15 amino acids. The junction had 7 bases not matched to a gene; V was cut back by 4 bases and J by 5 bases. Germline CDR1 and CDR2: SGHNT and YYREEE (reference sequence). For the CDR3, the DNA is TGTGCCAGCAGCCCCGGGACAGGGCCCGACAATGAGCAGTTCTTC. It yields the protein CASSPGTGPDNEQFF.

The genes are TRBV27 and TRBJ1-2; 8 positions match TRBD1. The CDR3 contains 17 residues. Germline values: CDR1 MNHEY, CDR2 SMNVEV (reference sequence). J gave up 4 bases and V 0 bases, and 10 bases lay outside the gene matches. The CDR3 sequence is CASSLSGQALSTYGYTF. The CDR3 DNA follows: TGTGCCAGCAGTTTATCGGGACAGGCGCTAAGCACCTATGGCTACACCTTC.

CDR3 in amino acids: CASSQANRPYEQYF. The CDR3 coding sequence is TGTGCCAGCAGTCAAGCGAACAGGCCCTACGAGCAGTACTTC. The chain couples TRBV7-9 to TRBJ2-7; the D gene is possibly TRBD1 (5 bases). V was trimmed by 6 bases and J by 2 bases, leaving 14 bases between them. CDR1 is SEHNR, CDR2 FQNEAQ, per germline (reference sequence). The CDR3 runs 14 residues.

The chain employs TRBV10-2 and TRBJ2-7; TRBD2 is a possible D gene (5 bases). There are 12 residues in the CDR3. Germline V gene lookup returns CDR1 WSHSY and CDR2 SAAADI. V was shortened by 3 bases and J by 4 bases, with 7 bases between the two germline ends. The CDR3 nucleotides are TGCGCCAGCAGTGATAGGGAGTACGAGCAGTACTTC. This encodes CASSDREYEQYF.